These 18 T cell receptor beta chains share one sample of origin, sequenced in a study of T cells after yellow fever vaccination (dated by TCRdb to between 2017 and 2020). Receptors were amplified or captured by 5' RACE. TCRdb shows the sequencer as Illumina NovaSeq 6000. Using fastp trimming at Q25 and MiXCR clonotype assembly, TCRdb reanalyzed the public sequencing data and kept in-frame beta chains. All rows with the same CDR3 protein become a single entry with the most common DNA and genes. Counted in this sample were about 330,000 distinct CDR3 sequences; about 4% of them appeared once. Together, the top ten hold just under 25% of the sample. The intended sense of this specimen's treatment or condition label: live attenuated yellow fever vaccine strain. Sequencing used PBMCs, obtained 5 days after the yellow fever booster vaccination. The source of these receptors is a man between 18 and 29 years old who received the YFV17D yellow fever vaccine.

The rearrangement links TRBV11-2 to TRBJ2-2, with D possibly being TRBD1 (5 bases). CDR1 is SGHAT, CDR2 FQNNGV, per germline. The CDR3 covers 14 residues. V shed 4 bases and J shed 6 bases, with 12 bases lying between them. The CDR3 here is CASSWGFGPGELFF. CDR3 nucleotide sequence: TGTGCCAGCAGCTGGGGCTTCGGCCCCGGGGAGCTGTTTTTT.

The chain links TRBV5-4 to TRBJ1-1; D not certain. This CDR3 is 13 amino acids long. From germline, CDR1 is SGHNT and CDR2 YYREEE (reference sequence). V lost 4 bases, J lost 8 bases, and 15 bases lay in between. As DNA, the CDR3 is TGTGCCAGCAGCCCCTCCCTATGGGAAGAAGCTTTCTTT. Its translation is CASSPSLWEEAFF.

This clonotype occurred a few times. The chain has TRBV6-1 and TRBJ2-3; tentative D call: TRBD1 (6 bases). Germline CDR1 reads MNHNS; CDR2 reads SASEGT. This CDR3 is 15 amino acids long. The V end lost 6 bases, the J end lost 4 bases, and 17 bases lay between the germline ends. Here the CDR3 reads CASRKSQGLPDTQYF. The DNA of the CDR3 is TGTGCCAGCAGGAAATCACAGGGTTTACCAGATACGCAGTATTTT.

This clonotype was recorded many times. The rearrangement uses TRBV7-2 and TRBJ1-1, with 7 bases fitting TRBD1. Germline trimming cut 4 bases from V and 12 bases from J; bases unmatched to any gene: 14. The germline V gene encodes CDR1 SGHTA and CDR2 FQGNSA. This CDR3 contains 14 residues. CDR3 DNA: TGTGCCAGCAGCTCGCAGGGGGGATCAGGAGCGACTTTCTTT. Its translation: CASSSQGGSGATFF. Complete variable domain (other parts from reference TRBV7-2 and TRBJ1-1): GAGVSQSPSNKVTEKGKDVELRCDPISGHTALYWYRQSLGQGLEFLIYFQGNSAPDKSGLPSDRFSAERTGGSVSTLTIQRTQQEDSAVYLCASSSQGGSGATFFGQGTRLTVV.

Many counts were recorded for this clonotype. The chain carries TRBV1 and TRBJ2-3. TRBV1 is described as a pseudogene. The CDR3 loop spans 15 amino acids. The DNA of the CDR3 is TGCACCAGCAGCCATGAAGAAGGTCCCACAGATACGCAGTATTTT. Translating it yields CTSSHEEGPTDTQYF.

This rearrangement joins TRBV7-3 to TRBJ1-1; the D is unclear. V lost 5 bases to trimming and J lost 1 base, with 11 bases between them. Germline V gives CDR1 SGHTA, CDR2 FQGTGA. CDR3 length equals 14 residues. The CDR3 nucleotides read TGTGCCAGCAGCGCAACTAACAGGAACACTGAAGCTTTCTTT. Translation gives CASSATNRNTEAFF.

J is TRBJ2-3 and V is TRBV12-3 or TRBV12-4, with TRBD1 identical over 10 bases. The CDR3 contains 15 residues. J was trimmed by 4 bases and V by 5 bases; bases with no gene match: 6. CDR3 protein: CASSGTGVGPDTQYF. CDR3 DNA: TGTGCCAGCAGTGGGACAGGGGTGGGACCAGATACGCAGTATTTT.

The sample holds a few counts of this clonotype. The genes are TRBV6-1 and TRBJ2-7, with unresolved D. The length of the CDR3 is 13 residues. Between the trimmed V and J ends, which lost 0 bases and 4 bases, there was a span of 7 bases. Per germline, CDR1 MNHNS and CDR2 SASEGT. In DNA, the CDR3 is TGTGCCAGCAGTGAAGCGCACGGTTACGAGCAGTACGTC. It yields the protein CASSEAHGYEQYV.

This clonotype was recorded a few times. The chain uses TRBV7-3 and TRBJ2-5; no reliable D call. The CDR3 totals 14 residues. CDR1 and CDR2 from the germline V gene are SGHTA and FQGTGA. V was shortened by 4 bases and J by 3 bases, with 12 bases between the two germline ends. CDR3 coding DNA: TGTGCCAGCAGCTCTCACATTAACGAAGAGACCCAGTACTTC. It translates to CASSSHINEETQYF.

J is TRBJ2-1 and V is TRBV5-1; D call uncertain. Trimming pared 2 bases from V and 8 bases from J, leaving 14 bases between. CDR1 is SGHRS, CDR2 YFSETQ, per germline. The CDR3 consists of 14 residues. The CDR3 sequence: CASSLIGNPHEQFF. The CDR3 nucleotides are TGCGCCAGCAGCTTAATAGGGAACCCCCATGAGCAGTTCTTC.

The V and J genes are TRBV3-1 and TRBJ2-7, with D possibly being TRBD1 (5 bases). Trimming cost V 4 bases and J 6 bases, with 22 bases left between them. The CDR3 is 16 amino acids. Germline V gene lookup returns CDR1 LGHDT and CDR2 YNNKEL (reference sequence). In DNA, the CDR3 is TGTGCCAGCAGCCTCACCGGCACAGGTCCTCTACGCGAGCAGTACTTC. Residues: CASSLTGTGPLREQYF.

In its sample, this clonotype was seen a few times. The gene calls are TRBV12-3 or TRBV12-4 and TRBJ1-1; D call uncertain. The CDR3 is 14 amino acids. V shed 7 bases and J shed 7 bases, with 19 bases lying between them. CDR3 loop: CASTSSRGFIEAFF. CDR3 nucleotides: TGTGCCAGCACCTCAAGTCGAGGGTTCATTGAAGCTTTCTTT.

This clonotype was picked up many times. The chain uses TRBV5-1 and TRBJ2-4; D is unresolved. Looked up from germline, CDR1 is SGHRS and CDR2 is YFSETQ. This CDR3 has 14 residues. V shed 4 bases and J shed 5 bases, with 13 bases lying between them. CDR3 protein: CASSPDGTQNIQYF. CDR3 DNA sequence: TGCGCCAGCAGCCCGGACGGAACTCAAAACATTCAGTACTTC.

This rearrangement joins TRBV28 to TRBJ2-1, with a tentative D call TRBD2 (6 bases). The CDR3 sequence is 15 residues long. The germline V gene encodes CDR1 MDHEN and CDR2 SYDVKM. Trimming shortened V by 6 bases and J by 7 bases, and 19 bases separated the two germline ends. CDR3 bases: TGTGCCAGCAGCCCCCCCGGGACTTTGTCAAATGAGCAGTTCTTC. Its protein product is CASSPPGTLSNEQFF.

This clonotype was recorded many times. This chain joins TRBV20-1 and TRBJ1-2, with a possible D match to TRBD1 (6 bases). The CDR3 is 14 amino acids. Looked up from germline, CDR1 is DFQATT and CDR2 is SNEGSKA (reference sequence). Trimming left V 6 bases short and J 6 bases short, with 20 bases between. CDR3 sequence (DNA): TGCAGTGCCTTCCGAAGGGAGGGGGGCGATGGCTACACCTTC. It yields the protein CSAFRREGGDGYTF.

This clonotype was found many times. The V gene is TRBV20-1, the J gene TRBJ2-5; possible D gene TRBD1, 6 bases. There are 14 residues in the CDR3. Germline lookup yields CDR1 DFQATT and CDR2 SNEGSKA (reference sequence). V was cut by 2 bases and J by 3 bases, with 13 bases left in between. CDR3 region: CSARTSTGEETQYF. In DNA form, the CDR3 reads TGCAGTGCTAGAACCTCGACAGGTGAAGAGACCCAGTACTTC.

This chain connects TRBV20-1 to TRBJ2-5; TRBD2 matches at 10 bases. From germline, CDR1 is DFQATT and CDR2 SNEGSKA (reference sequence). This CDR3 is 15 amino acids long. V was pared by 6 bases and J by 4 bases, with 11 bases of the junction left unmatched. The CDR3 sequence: CSADPLLAGGETQYF. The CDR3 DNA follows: TGCAGTGCAGACCCCCTCTTAGCGGGGGGAGAGACCCAGTACTTC.

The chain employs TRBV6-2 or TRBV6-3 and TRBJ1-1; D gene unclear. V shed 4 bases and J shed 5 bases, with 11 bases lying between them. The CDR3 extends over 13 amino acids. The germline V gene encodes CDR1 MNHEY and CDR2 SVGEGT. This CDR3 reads CASSWQVGTEAFF. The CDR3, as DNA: TGTGCCAGCAGTTGGCAGGTGGGGACTGAAGCTTTCTTT.